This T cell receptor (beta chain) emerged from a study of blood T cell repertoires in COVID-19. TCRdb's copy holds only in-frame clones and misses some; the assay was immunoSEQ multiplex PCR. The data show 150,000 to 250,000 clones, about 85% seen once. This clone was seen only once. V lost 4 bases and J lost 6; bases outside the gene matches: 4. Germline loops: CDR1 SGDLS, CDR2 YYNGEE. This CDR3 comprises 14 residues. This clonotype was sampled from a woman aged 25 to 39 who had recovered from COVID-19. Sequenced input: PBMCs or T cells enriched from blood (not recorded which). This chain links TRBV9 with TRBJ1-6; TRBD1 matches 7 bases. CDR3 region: CASSTRGSNSPLHF. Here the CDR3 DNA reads TGTGCCAGCAGCACCAGGGGGAGTAATTCACCCCTCCACTTT.